This TCR beta chain was recovered during a study of shared clonotypes between healthy human individuals. The CDR3 sequence is 13 residues long. CDR1 is SQVTM, CDR2 ANQGSEA, per germline. Trimming removed 1 base from V and 3 bases from J, with 9 bases in between. Several immunoSEQ plates held equal portions of the genomic DNA taken from each subset. TCRdb's table, derived via immunoSEQ multiplex PCR, lists solely in-frame clones and lacks some. The sample includes approximately 2,300,000 clones, 85% to 95% seen only once; the top ten take about 0.41%. The chain couples TRBV29-1 to TRBJ2-5, with D maybe TRBD1 (6 bases). Sequenced: naive CD4+ T cells from PBMCs. Regarding subset: CD45RA+ positively selected. The sequence came from a man between 18 and 29 years old in good health. Some clones in this sample may be carry-over from other donors' samples. The CDR3 loop reads CSVEGTVKETQYF. The CDR3 region has the DNA TGCAGCGTTGAAGGGACAGTTAAAGAGACCCAGTACTTC.